These 9 T cell receptor beta chains were sequenced from one sample in a study of CD8+CD57+ T cells in acquired aplastic anemia. CD8+CD57+ cell expansion, shown by flow cytometry, had occurred in the patients selected for sequencing. Investigators profiled TCR beta VDJ and CDR3 from genomic DNA template. Via MiXCR, TCRdb re-called the reads, giving one row per CDR3 protein. The data contain 200,000 or so distinct CDR3 sequences, under 55% of them singletons. The sample was sorted CD4+, CD8+, or CD8+CD57+ T cells (not recorded which) from PBMCs. The receptors shown here come from a human donor with aplastic anemia.

The chain is built from TRBV12-3 or TRBV12-4 and TRBJ2-2; 12 nucleotides line up with TRBD1. V lost 4 bases to trimming and J lost 7 bases; unmatched junction nucleotides: 4. The CDR3 runs to 15 residues. CDR3 loop: CASSWDRGLGGELFF. The CDR3 coding sequence is TGTGCCAGCAGTTGGGACAGGGGGCTGGGCGGGGAGCTGTTTTTT.

The chain employs TRBV7-8 and TRBJ1-5; 7 bases are a match to TRBD1. This CDR3 region has 15 residues. The V gene end was trimmed by 4 bases and the J gene end by 7 bases; junction bases not matched to a gene: 10. Germline V lookup: CDR1 SGHVS, CDR2 FQNEAQ. CDR3 in amino acids: CASSSGTRGIQPQHF. DNA of the CDR3: TGTGCCAGCAGCTCGGGGACCAGGGGGATACAGCCCCAGCATTTT.

In regard to this clonotype: One base away lies a much larger clone, so this may be a sequencing read error. This sequence joins TRBV5-1 and TRBJ1-1, with D possibly matching TRBD1 (6 bases). Trimming stripped 3 bases from V and 1 base from J, with 13 bases between. CDR3 size: 15 residues. CDR1 and CDR2 from the germline V gene are SGHRS and YFSETQ. CDR3 protein: CASSYSSGANTEAFF. CDR3 sequence (DNA): TGCGCCAGCAGCTATTCTTCGGGGGCGAACACTGAAGCTTTCTTT. The variable domain in full, completed from reference TRBV5-1 and TRBJ1-1, reads KAGVTQTPRYLIKTRGQQVTLSCSPISGHRSVSWYQQTPGQGLQFLFEYFSETQRNKGNFPGRFSGRQFSNSRSEMNVSTLELGDSALYLCASSYSSGANTEAFFGQGTRLTVV.

The chain employs TRBV20-1 and TRBJ2-2; 11 bases are shared with TRBD1. Germline V lookup: CDR1 DFQATT, CDR2 SNEGSKA (reference sequence). Germline trimming cut 2 bases from V and 2 bases from J; bases unmatched to any gene: 13. The CDR3 spans 19 residues. The CDR3 spells CSARNPGQGGLLNTGELFF. The CDR3 nucleotides read TGCAGTGCTAGAAACCCGGGACAGGGGGGCCTCTTAAACACCGGGGAGCTGTTTTTT.

The rearrangement uses TRBV6-5 and TRBJ1-2, with 7 bases matching TRBD1. The germline CDR1 and CDR2 sequences are MNHEY and SVGAGI. There are 14 residues in the CDR3. V shed 6 bases and J 6 bases; nucleotides not matched to a gene: 10. This CDR3 is CASSRSSDRDGYTF. CDR3 DNA sequence: TGTGCCAGCAGCCGCAGCAGTGACAGGGATGGCTACACCTTC.

The rearrangement joins TRBV5-1 to TRBJ1-2; weak D call: TRBD1 (5 bases). CDR1 is SGHRS, CDR2 YFSETQ, per germline. The length of the CDR3 is 15 residues. V lost 2 bases and J lost 4, with 15 bases in between. The DNA for the CDR3 is TGCGCCAGCAGCTTACCGGGACGCAAGATCTATGGCTACACCTTC. It codes for CASSLPGRKIYGYTF.

This clonotype was counted ten times or more. The rearrangement links TRBV11-2 to TRBJ2-7; 10 nucleotides line up with TRBD1. This CDR3 contains 13 residues. Germline CDR1 and CDR2: SGHAT and FQNNGV. Unmatched junction bases numbered 5, after V lost 5 bases and J lost 7 bases. Written as DNA, the CDR3 is TGTGCCAGCAGCCTCGACAGGGGGCAAGAGCAGTACTTC. Protein: CASSLDRGQEQYF. Together with reference TRBV11-2 and TRBJ2-7, the CDR3 gives the full variable domain: EAGVAQSPRYKIIEKRQSVAFWCNPISGHATLYWYQQILGQGPKLLIQFQNNGVVDDSQLPKDRFSAERLKGVDSTLKIQPAKLEDSAVYLCASSLDRGQEQYFGPGTRLTVT.

This clonotype showed up many times. The genes are TRBV7-2 and TRBJ2-3; no clear D. Germline V gene data show CDR1 as SGHTA and CDR2 as FQGNSA. CDR3 length: 13 amino acids. V lost 5 bases, J lost 5 bases, and 11 bases lay in between. The CDR3 here is CASSVGLEDTQYF. As DNA, the CDR3 is TGTGCCAGCAGCGTGGGTTTGGAAGATACGCAGTATTTT.

At least ten counts were recorded for this clonotype. The chain recombines TRBV5-1 with TRBJ2-5, with no clear D. Germline CDR1 is SGHRS and CDR2 is YFSETQ. The CDR3 is 14 amino acids. Trimming left V 4 bases short and J 5 bases short, with 15 bases between. CDR3 protein: CASSPIRVGETQYF. The CDR3 coding sequence is TGCGCCAGCAGCCCGATTAGGGTCGGGGAGACCCAGTACTTC.